This T cell receptor beta chain was captured in a study of CD8+CD57+ T cells in acquired aplastic anemia. Findings and caveats of the study: Fewer than 30 shared CD8+ CDR3s appeared highly expressed within patients' immunodominant clones.

Profiles of TCR beta VDJ and CDR3 were generated from a genomic DNA template. TCRdb reanalysed the reads using MiXCR and keeps one entry per CDR3 protein. The sample lists about 190,000 distinct CDR3 sequences, over 60% occurring once. The V end was cut by 4 bases, the J end by 7 bases, with 18 bases between. Germline-derived CDR1 and CDR2 are KGHDR and SFDVKD. The CDR3 runs 16 residues. Note on this clonotype: Its antigen is not known.

Sequenced sample: sorted CD4+, CD8+, or CD8+CD57+ T cells (not recorded which) from PBMCs. The TCR comes from a human donor with severe aplastic anemia or a healthy control (not recorded which). The chain is built from TRBV24-1 and TRBJ2-2; D might be TRBD1 (6 bases). The CDR3 DNA is TGTGCCACCAGTGACCCTGTCAGGGGACGTGGCGGGGAGCTGTTTTTT. Translating gives CATSDPVRGRGGELFF.